Here is one T cell receptor beta chain with its context. Per the study methods: Estimation of nucleated cell counts was performed using reference gene primer amplification. Libraries were prepared by immunoSEQ multiplex PCR; TCRdb keeps only in-frame clonotypes and omits some of them. V and J calls and clone size are as listed in that table; D and trimming were resolved from the DNA. The sample records roughly 260,000 clones, 86% being singletons. These data originate in a study of blood T cell repertoires in COVID-19. Study as a whole: Samples representing acute and convalescent COVID-19 were sourced from the United States, Italy and Spain. Sources were T cells, B-cell-depleted T cells, or PBMCs; the material itself was cDNA or gDNA.

The CDR3 length is 14 residues. V was trimmed by 0 bases and J by 4 bases, leaving 9 bases between them. Germline-derived CDR1 and CDR2 are LGHDT and YNNKEL (reference sequence). The TCR comes from a man aged 40-55 years who had recovered from COVID-19. Sequenced sample: peripheral blood. The V and J genes are TRBV3-1 (or the pseudogene TRBV3-2) and TRBJ1-1; D uncertain. In nucleotides, the CDR3 is TGTGCCAGCAGCCAAGATATAGTAAGCACTGAAGCTTTCTTT. It is translated as CASSQDIVSTEAFF.